This T cell receptor (beta chain) comes out of a study of cytomegalovirus exposure and HLA in healthy donors. Donors had nominal health at sampling but likely had unrecorded immune exposures. The primer mix had 60 Vbeta and 13 Jbeta primers. Assay used: immunoSEQ multiplex PCR; TCRdb lists only in-frame clones, some missing. The table has roughly 120,000 clones, about four fifths seen once. About this clone itself: The antigen remains unidentified.

The CDR3 has 14 amino acids. Trimming took off 1 base at V and 0 bases at J, with 7 bases between the two ends. The germline gives CDR1 GTSNPN, CDR2 SVGIG (reference sequence). General observations from the study: It was reported that TCR beta sequences correctly inferred the HLA-A and HLA-B alleles for most subjects. Investigators reported 150 to 200 TCR beta chains as tied to cytomegalovirus. Productive rates of about 87% or about 30% were seen for most TCR beta V segments in an earlier analysis.

This TCR was sampled from a woman in her forties in good health and CMV-seronegative. V gene TRBV30 combines with J gene TRBJ1-5; D not certain. Input material: PBMCs. In DNA form, the CDR3 reads TGTGCCTGGAGTGGGCAGTATAGCAATCAGCCCCAGCATTTT. Protein product: CAWSGQYSNQPQHF.